This is a list of T cell receptor beta chains from one sample in a study of T-cell reconstitution after alpha-beta-depleted transplantation in children. TCRdb reanalysed the PCR reads using MiXCR and keeps one entry per CDR3 protein. Of approximately 520,000 distinct CDR3 sequences in the sample, approximately 30% were seen once. The input for sequencing was PBMCs from the stem cell graft donor, taken from the stem cell graft. The origin of the receptors is a human donor who donated a stem cell graft to a child with aplastic anemia. CDR3s include the opening cysteine and the closing phenylalanine or tryptophan. D genes are given only for firm matches. Clone size is not always given. Where it is, it says once, few, many or a class for expanded clones.

clone size: NA
D gene: TRBD1
V gene: TRBV7-2
J gene: TRBJ2-5
CDR3 DNA: TGTGCCAGCGGTACAGGGGCCCAAGAGACCCAGTACTTC
CDR3 protein: CASGTGAQETQYF

clone size: NA
D gene: TRBD1
V gene: TRBV25-1
J gene: TRBJ1-2
CDR3 DNA: TGTGCCAGCTCGAGGGGACACAGGGGCAACTATGGCTACACCTTC
CDR3 protein: CASSRGHRGNYGYTF

clone size: NA
D gene: NA
V gene: TRBV6-5
J gene: TRBJ2-1
CDR3 DNA: TGTGCCAGCAGTTACAATTCCCCAGACCCATGGGAGCATTTCTTC
CDR3 protein: CASSYNSPDPWEHFF

clone size: NA
D gene: NA
V gene: TRBV7-2
J gene: TRBJ2-3
CDR3 DNA: TGTGCCAGCAGCTCCCTCTTTTCGGCAGATACGCAGTATTTT
CDR3 protein: CASSSLFSADTQYF

clone size: few
D gene: NA
V gene: TRBV20-1
J gene: TRBJ2-3
CDR3 DNA: TGCAGTGCTGGGGGTGCTGGGGCAGATACGCAGTATTTT
CDR3 protein: CSAGGAGADTQYF

clone size: NA
D gene: NA
V gene: TRBV7-9
J gene: TRBJ2-1
CDR3 DNA: TGTGCCAGCAGCTTACAGGGAAGGGAGCAGTTCTTC
CDR3 protein: CASSLQGREQFF

clone size: few
D gene: NA
V gene: TRBV7-2
J gene: TRBJ1-1
CDR3 DNA: TGTGCCAGCAGCTGGGGACACCGGAACACTGAAGCTTTCTTT
CDR3 protein: CASSWGHRNTEAFF

clone size: NA
D gene: NA
V gene: TRBV4-3
J gene: TRBJ1-1
CDR3 DNA: TGCGCCAGCAGCCACCAAGACACAGAGGGCACTGAAGCTTTCTTT
CDR3 protein: CASSHQDTEGTEAFF

clone size: NA
D gene: TRBD2
V gene: TRBV13
J gene: TRBJ2-7
CDR3 DNA: TGTGCCAGCCACTCCGGGACTAGAGGTACCCCCGACTTC
CDR3 protein: CASHSGTRGTPDF

clone size: few
D gene: NA
V gene: TRBV11-2
J gene: TRBJ1-2
CDR3 DNA: TGTGCCAGCAGCTTAGAGAGAGCCATCGGCTACACCTTC
CDR3 protein: CASSLERAIGYTF

clone size: NA
D gene: TRBD1
V gene: TRBV5-5
J gene: TRBJ1-2
CDR3 DNA: TGTGCCAGCAGCTTAGTAGGGGGCCCGCCAGGCTACACCTTC
CDR3 protein: CASSLVGGPPGYTF

clone size: NA
D gene: NA
V gene: TRBV18
J gene: TRBJ2-2
CDR3 DNA: TGTGCCAGCTCACAACGACGGCAGAACACCGGGGAGCTGTTTTTT
CDR3 protein: CASSQRRQNTGELFF

clone size: few
D gene: NA
V gene: TRBV5-5
J gene: TRBJ1-1
CDR3 DNA: TGTGCCAGCACCGCAACCGGGGGTACGAACACTGAAGCTTTCTTT
CDR3 protein: CASTATGGTNTEAFF

clone size: few
D gene: TRBD2
V gene: TRBV6-5
J gene: TRBJ2-3
CDR3 DNA: TGTGCCAGCAGTTATAGCGGGAGGGCGGGAGATACGCAGTATTTT
CDR3 protein: CASSYSGRAGDTQYF

clone size: few
D gene: TRBD1
V gene: TRBV6-5
J gene: TRBJ1-4
CDR3 DNA: TGTGCCAGCAGTTACTCTTCGCGACAGGGGTGGGGTGAAAAACTGTTTTTT
CDR3 protein: CASSYSSRQGWGEKLFF

clone size: NA
D gene: NA
V gene: TRBV29-1
J gene: TRBJ1-1
CDR3 DNA: TGCAGCGTTGAAAGGCCCACCGAGGGTTTCTTT
CDR3 protein: CSVERPTEGFF

clone size: few
D gene: NA
V gene: TRBV6-1
J gene: TRBJ1-2
CDR3 DNA: TGTGCCAGCAGTCCCTCCGGGGGGCCTATATATGGCTACACCTTC
CDR3 protein: CASSPSGGPIYGYTF

clone size: NA
D gene: TRBD2
V gene: TRBV20-1
J gene: TRBJ2-2
CDR3 DNA: TGCAGTGCTAGAGTCCGCGGGAGGGAGAACACCGGGGAGCTGTTTTTT
CDR3 protein: CSARVRGRENTGELFF

clone size: few
D gene: NA
V gene: TRBV28
J gene: TRBJ1-6
CDR3 DNA: TGTGCCAGCAGGGTTAGGCCAGGGTGGAATTCACCCCTCCACTTT
CDR3 protein: CASRVRPGWNSPLHF

clone size: NA
D gene: TRBD2
V gene: TRBV20-1
J gene: TRBJ2-3
CDR3 DNA: TGCAGTGCTAGAGAACTAGCGGCGTATAGCACAGATACGCAGTATTTT
CDR3 protein: CSARELAAYSTDTQYF

clone size: few
D gene: NA
V gene: TRBV5-5
J gene: TRBJ2-1
CDR3 DNA: TGTGCCAGCAGCCCGGACGCTCCCTACAATGAGCAGTTCTTC
CDR3 protein: CASSPDAPYNEQFF

clone size: few
D gene: NA
V gene: TRBV20-1
J gene: TRBJ2-2
CDR3 DNA: TGCAGTGCCAAAGGAGGGGGGAACACCGGGGAGCTGTTTTTT
CDR3 protein: CSAKGGGNTGELFF

clone size: NA
D gene: NA
V gene: TRBV18
J gene: TRBJ1-1
CDR3 DNA: TGTGCCAGCTCACCGGTCGGAGGTTCGACAGGTGAAGCTTTCTTT
CDR3 protein: CASSPVGGSTGEAFF

clone size: few
D gene: NA
V gene: TRBV4-3
J gene: TRBJ1-1
CDR3 DNA: TGCGCCAGCAGCCAAGATCGGGGCAGGGGTGGAGCTGAAGCTTTCTTT
CDR3 protein: CASSQDRGRGGAEAFF

clone size: NA
D gene: NA
V gene: TRBV4-2
J gene: TRBJ1-4
CDR3 DNA: TGTGCCAGCAGCCAAGACGAAGGTTCAAAACTGTTTTTT
CDR3 protein: CASSQDEGSKLFF

clone size: NA
D gene: TRBD2
V gene: TRBV20-1
J gene: TRBJ2-1
CDR3 DNA: TGCAGTGCAGCCCGGACTAGCGGTCGTTACAATGAGCAGTTCTTC
CDR3 protein: CSAARTSGRYNEQFF

clone size: NA
D gene: NA
V gene: TRBV5-1
J gene: TRBJ1-2
CDR3 DNA: TGCGCCAGCAGCTCCGGCCCAGGGGTTAACTATGGCTACACCTTC
CDR3 protein: CASSSGPGVNYGYTF

clone size: NA
D gene: NA
V gene: TRBV29-1
J gene: TRBJ2-7
CDR3 DNA: TGCAGCGTTGAATCCGTCACCTCCCTCACCTACGAGCAGTACTTC
CDR3 protein: CSVESVTSLTYEQYF

clone size: NA
D gene: NA
V gene: TRBV20-1
J gene: TRBJ2-5
CDR3 DNA: TGCAGTGCTAGAACGGCCGGGGGCAGGAGCTGGATGCAAGAGACCCAGTACTTC
CDR3 protein: CSARTAGGRSWMQETQYF

clone size: NA
D gene: NA
V gene: TRBV5-6
J gene: TRBJ2-1
CDR3 DNA: TGTGCCAGCAGCTTGTTGTTTGGCTACAATGAGCAGTTCTTC
CDR3 protein: CASSLLFGYNEQFF

clone size: NA
D gene: NA
V gene: TRBV4-2
J gene: TRBJ2-3
CDR3 DNA: TGTGCCAGCAGCCAAGATCTACCAGATACGCAGTATTTT
CDR3 protein: CASSQDLPDTQYF

clone size: NA
D gene: NA
V gene: TRBV7-6
J gene: TRBJ2-3
CDR3 DNA: TGTGCCAGCAGCTCCACCCTGGACGGCAGCACAGATACGCAGTATTTT
CDR3 protein: CASSSTLDGSTDTQYF

clone size: few
D gene: NA
V gene: TRBV30
J gene: TRBJ2-2
CDR3 DNA: TGTGCCTGGAGCCAGACTAGGAACGGGGAGCTGTTTTTT
CDR3 protein: CAWSQTRNGELFF

clone size: NA
D gene: NA
V gene: TRBV5-1
J gene: TRBJ2-1
CDR3 DNA: TGCGCCAGCAGCTTGGTAGTGGAGGATGAGCAGTTCTTC
CDR3 protein: CASSLVVEDEQFF

clone size: NA
D gene: NA
V gene: TRBV6-2/TRBV6-3
J gene: TRBJ2-7
CDR3 DNA: TGTGCCAGCAGTTCCGCCAGAACGATAGGACAGTCCGAGCAGTACTTC
CDR3 protein: CASSSARTIGQSEQYF

clone size: NA
D gene: NA
V gene: TRBV7-5
J gene: TRBJ2-7
CDR3 DNA: NA
CDR3 protein: CISVPEAYEGQGGEQYF